This T cell receptor beta chain was recovered during a study of shared clonotypes between healthy human individuals. Produced via immunoSEQ multiplex PCR; TCRdb's table is partial and in-frame only. The table has some 480,000 clones, around three quarters seen once. V gave up 8 bases and J gave up 1 base; unmatched junction bases: 6. This CDR3 is 14 amino acids long. Germline lookup yields CDR1 SGHRS and CDR2 YFSETQ. V and J are TRBV5-1 and TRBJ1-1; 9 bases are shared with TRBD1. Input material: PBMCs. This TCR came from a woman between 40 and 50 years old in good health. Some clones in this sample may be carry-over from other donors' samples. CDR3: CASGTGGPNTEAFF. CDR3 nucleotide sequence: TGCGCCAGTGGTACAGGGGGCCCGAACACTGAAGCTTTCTTT.